This entry lists 20 T cell receptor beta chains sequenced from one sample in a study of OX40 agonist ivuxolimab in advanced cancers. Clones were sequenced by immunoSEQ multiplex PCR, and TCRdb holds only the in-frame ones, with some missing. Among 65,000 to 80,000 clones listed, under 85% were seen once. Material: CD4+ or CD8+ T cells sorted from blood, obtained in a trial of the OX40 agonist ivuxolimab. The receptor source for this set is an adult with an advanced solid tumor such as melanoma, head and neck, liver or kidney cancer.

The rearrangement uses TRBV12-2 and TRBJ1-6; no DNA check was done on the table's D call, TRBD1. TRBV12-2 is a pseudogene. CDR3 length: 15 amino acids. CDR3 sequence: CASSTGKGNNSPLHF. CDR3 nucleotides: TGTGCAAGTTCGACAGGGAAGGGAAATAATTCACCCCTCCACTTT.

The J gene is TRBJ2-2, the V gene TRBV5-4; D gene uncertain. The V gene lost 4 bases and the J gene lost 3 bases, with 4 bases spanning the gap. Germline-derived CDR1 and CDR2 are SGHNT and YYREEE (reference sequence). The CDR3 runs 12 residues. This CDR3 is CASSRDTGELFF. The CDR3 DNA reads TGTGCCAGCAGCCGCGACACCGGGGAGCTGTTTTTT.

The V and J genes are TRBV5-5 and TRBJ1-2, with 9 nucleotides matching TRBD1. CDR1 SGHKS and CDR2 YYEKEE come from the germline V gene (reference sequence). V shed 4 bases and J 6 bases; nucleotides not matched to a gene: 7. This CDR3 region has 14 residues. The CDR3 DNA reads as TGTGCCAGCAGCAAGGGACAGGGCCGAGATGGCTACACCTTC. Protein sequence: CASSKGQGRDGYTF.

The chain combines TRBV6-5 with TRBJ1-2; 7 nucleotides agree with TRBD1. Losses at the gene ends were 4 bases for V and 7 bases for J; bases not matched to a gene: 0. The CDR3 sequence is 11 residues long. The V gene's germline CDR1 is MNHEY and CDR2 SVGAGI. The CDR3 loop reads CASSSGGGYTF. Written as DNA, the CDR3 is TGTGCCAGCAGTTCAGGGGGTGGCTACACCTTC.

V and J are TRBV2 and TRBJ1-4, with a possible D match to TRBD1 (5 bases). CDR3 length equals 15 residues. Deletions cut 4 bases from V and 7 bases from J, with 16 bases between. Germline lookup yields CDR1 SNHLY and CDR2 FYNNEI. This chain's CDR3 is CASSASRGWSEKLFF. The CDR3 DNA is TGTGCCAGCAGTGCTTCCCGGGGGTGGAGTGAAAAACTGTTTTTT.

V is TRBV5-4 and J is TRBJ1-1, with a weak D call TRBD1 (5 bases). V was clipped by 4 bases and J by 1 base, with 8 bases between them. The CDR3 consists of 13 residues. The germline gives CDR1 SGHNT, CDR2 YYREEE (reference sequence). This CDR3 reads CASSPGTNTEAFF. The CDR3 bases are TGTGCCAGCAGCCCCGGGACGAACACTGAAGCTTTCTTT.

J is TRBJ2-3 and V is TRBV5-1; TRBD1 agrees at 9 bases. With V trimmed by 7 bases and J by 3 bases, 6 bases remained unmatched. Germline V gene data show CDR1 as SGHRS and CDR2 as YFSETQ. This CDR3 comprises 14 residues. CDR3 sequence (DNA): TGCGCCAGCCACCGGGACAGGGCTACAGATACGCAGTATTTT. It is translated as CASHRDRATDTQYF. Together with reference TRBV5-1 and TRBJ2-3, the CDR3 gives the full variable domain: KAGVTQTPRYLIKTRGQQVTLSCSPISGHRSVSWYQQTPGQGLQFLFEYFSETQRNKGNFPGRFSGRQFSNSRSEMNVSTLELGDSALYLCASHRDRATDTQYFGPGTRLTVL.

The gene calls are TRBV18 and TRBJ2-7, with TRBD2 as a possible D gene (5 bases). Deletions cut 0 bases from V and 3 bases from J, with 12 bases between. The CDR3 covers 15 residues. Per germline, CDR1 KGHSH and CDR2 LQKENI. As DNA, the CDR3 is TGTGCCAGCTCACCACCGGCGGGCACTCGCTACGAGCAGTACTTC. Amino acid sequence: CASSPPAGTRYEQYF.

The chain carries TRBV6-6 and TRBJ1-1; 11 bases map to TRBD1. V lost 4 bases to trimming and J lost 0 bases; unmatched junction nucleotides: 1. The CDR3 is 15 amino acids. CDR1 MNHNY and CDR2 SVGAGI come from the germline V gene (reference sequence). In DNA form, the CDR3 reads TGTGCCAGCAGTTGGGACAGGGGGTTGAACACTGAAGCTTTCTTT. This sequence encodes CASSWDRGLNTEAFF.

The chain joins TRBV2 to TRBJ2-7; 9 bases align to TRBD1. This CDR3 spans 19 amino acids. The V gene's germline CDR1 is SNHLY and CDR2 FYNNEI. With V trimmed by 8 bases and J by 0 bases, 20 bases remained unmatched. CDR3 sequence: CASGTSPGQGFSSSYEQYF. The CDR3 coding sequence is TGTGCCAGCGGAACCTCTCCGGGACAGGGCTTTTCCAGCTCCTACGAGCAGTACTTC.

The chain combines TRBV12-5 with TRBJ2-7, with 8 positions matching TRBD2. The ends lost 2 bases at V and 5 bases at J; junction bases unmatched: 17. The V gene's germline CDR1 is LGHNT and CDR2 FRNRAP. The CDR3 spans 18 residues. The CDR3 DNA reads TGTGCTAGTGGTTTGCCCAAGCGGGAGAAGCAGTCGGTTAACGAGCAGTACTTC. Protein: CASGLPKREKQSVNEQYF.

The CDR3 loop reads CSASQGKKLFF. CDR3 sequence (DNA): TGCAGTGCTTCCCAGGGGAAGAAACTGTTTTTT. This chain joins TRBV20-1 and TRBJ1-4, with a tentative D call TRBD1 (6 bases). Germline values: CDR1 DFQATT, CDR2 SNEGSKA (reference sequence). Trimming stripped 5 bases from V and 11 bases from J, with 12 bases between. This CDR3 comprises 11 residues.

This clone was seen a handful of times. The V and J genes are TRBV28 and TRBJ2-3; D might be TRBD1 or TRBD2, each matching 6 bases. V was shortened by 4 bases and J by 4 bases, with 18 bases between the two germline ends. Germline lookup yields CDR1 MDHEN and CDR2 SYDVKM. CDR3 length equals 16 residues. CDR3 sequence (DNA): TGTGCCAGCAGTTCCTCATGGGGGGCAAATTCAGATACGCAGTATTTT. Translation gives CASSSSWGANSDTQYF.

The chain employs TRBV5-1 and TRBJ2-2, with 11 bases fitting TRBD2. Per the germline V gene, CDR1 is SGHRS and CDR2 is YFSETQ. The J segment lost 7 bases and the V segment lost 2 bases, leaving 7 bases of the junction unmatched. This CDR3 comprises 16 residues. This chain's CDR3 is CASSLQSLAGGGELFF. The DNA for the CDR3 is TGCGCCAGCAGCTTACAGTCGCTAGCGGGAGGCGGGGAGCTGTTTTTT.

The CDR3 loop is CASSPGTLGYGYTF. The CDR3 nucleotides are TGCGCCAGCAGCCCCGGGACCTTGGGCTATGGCTACACCTTC. This sequence joins TRBV5-1 and TRBJ1-2, with D possibly matching TRBD1 (5 bases). Trimming took 4 bases from V and 4 from J, leaving 14 bases between them. This CDR3 has 14 residues. Per germline, CDR1 SGHRS and CDR2 YFSETQ.

The CDR3 DNA reads as TGTGCCAGCAGCTTCGGGAGTGCTAACTATGGCTACACCTTC. Protein sequence: CASSFGSANYGYTF. The chain joins TRBV28 to TRBJ1-2; D gene ambiguous. The V end was cut by 6 bases, the J end by 0 bases, with 11 bases between. This CDR3 is 14 amino acids long. Germline-derived CDR1 and CDR2 are MDHEN and SYDVKM.

The chain carries TRBV5-1 and TRBJ2-7, with D perhaps being TRBD1 or TRBD2 (5 bases each). CDR1 and CDR2 from the germline V gene are SGHRS and YFSETQ. This CDR3 is built from 15 residues. V lost 4 bases and J 6 bases, leaving 20 bases between the germline ends. DNA for the CDR3: TGCGCCAGCAGCCCCGAGGCCGACCCTGGGGGCGAGCAGTACTTC. Protein product: CASSPEADPGGEQYF.

The V gene is TRBV28, the J gene TRBJ2-1; 10 nucleotides align to TRBD2. Germline CDR1 and CDR2: MDHEN and SYDVKM. This CDR3 is built from 15 residues. The V segment lost 6 bases and the J segment 3 bases; nucleotides outside the gene matches: 5. The DNA of the CDR3 is TGTGCCAGCAGGATAGCGGGGGGCATCTACAATGAGCAGTTCTTC. Translation gives CASRIAGGIYNEQFF.

This sequence joins TRBV7-2 and TRBJ2-1, with TRBD2 as a possible D gene (6 bases). CDR3 length equals 14 residues. The germline V gene has CDR1 SGHTA and CDR2 FQGNSA. The V and J ends lost 8 bases and 7 bases respectively, with 18 bases between them. The CDR3 bases are TGTGCCAGCGCTCTGGGGGGAGGTACGAATGAGCAGTTCTTC. This gives the protein CASALGGGTNEQFF.

On this clone: The junction does not match germline at one end; this may be a read error. J is TRBJ2-5 and V is TRBV29-1; possible D gene TRBD2, 5 bases. The CDR3 extends over 15 amino acids. CDR1 is SQVTM, CDR2 ANQGSEA, per germline. The CDR3 sequence is CSVEDLGEQQGTQYF. CDR3 DNA: TGCAGCGTTGAAGATCTTGGGGAGCAACAAGGGACCCAGTACTTC.